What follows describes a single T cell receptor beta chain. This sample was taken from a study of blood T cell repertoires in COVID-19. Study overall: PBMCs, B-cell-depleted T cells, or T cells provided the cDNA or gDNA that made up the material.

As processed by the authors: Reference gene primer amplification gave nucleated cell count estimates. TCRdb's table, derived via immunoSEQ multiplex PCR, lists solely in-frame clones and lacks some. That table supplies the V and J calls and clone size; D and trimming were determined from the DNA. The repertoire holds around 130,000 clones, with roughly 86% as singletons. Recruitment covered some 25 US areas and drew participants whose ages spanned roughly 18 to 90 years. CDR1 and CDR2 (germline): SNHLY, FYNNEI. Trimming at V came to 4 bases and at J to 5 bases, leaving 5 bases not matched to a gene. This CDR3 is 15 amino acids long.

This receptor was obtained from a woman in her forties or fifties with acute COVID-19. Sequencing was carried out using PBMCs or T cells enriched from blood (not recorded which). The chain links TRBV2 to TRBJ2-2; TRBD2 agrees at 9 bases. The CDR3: CASSALAGRTGELFF. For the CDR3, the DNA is TGTGCCAGCAGTGCTCTAGCGGGACGGACCGGGGAGCTGTTTTTT.